A selection of T cell receptor beta chains follows, all from one sample in a study of cytomegalovirus exposure and HLA in healthy donors. Method: immunoSEQ multiplex PCR; TCRdb's copy keeps in-frame clones and lacks some. This table has some 100,000 clones, almost 90% appearing once. Sequenced material: PBMCs. These TCRs come from a woman aged 18-30 years in good health and CMV-seronegative. The CDR3 runs from the conserved cysteine through the conserved F or W.

V	CDR3
TRBV5-1	CASSLGWDRNNEQFF
TRBV20-1	CSTRPGEAFF
TRBV6-5	CASSSPGQGTQYF
TRBV30	CAWSPTSVSEAFF
TRBV30	CAWSGQGIGELFF
TRBV29-1	CSVLTETQYF
TRBV28	CASRQGGYEQYF
TRBV2	CASSEALFGGYGYTF
TRBV18	CASSRGYEQYF
TRBV6-1	CASSGISGGTDTQYF
TRBV28	CASRRVQGPYEQYF